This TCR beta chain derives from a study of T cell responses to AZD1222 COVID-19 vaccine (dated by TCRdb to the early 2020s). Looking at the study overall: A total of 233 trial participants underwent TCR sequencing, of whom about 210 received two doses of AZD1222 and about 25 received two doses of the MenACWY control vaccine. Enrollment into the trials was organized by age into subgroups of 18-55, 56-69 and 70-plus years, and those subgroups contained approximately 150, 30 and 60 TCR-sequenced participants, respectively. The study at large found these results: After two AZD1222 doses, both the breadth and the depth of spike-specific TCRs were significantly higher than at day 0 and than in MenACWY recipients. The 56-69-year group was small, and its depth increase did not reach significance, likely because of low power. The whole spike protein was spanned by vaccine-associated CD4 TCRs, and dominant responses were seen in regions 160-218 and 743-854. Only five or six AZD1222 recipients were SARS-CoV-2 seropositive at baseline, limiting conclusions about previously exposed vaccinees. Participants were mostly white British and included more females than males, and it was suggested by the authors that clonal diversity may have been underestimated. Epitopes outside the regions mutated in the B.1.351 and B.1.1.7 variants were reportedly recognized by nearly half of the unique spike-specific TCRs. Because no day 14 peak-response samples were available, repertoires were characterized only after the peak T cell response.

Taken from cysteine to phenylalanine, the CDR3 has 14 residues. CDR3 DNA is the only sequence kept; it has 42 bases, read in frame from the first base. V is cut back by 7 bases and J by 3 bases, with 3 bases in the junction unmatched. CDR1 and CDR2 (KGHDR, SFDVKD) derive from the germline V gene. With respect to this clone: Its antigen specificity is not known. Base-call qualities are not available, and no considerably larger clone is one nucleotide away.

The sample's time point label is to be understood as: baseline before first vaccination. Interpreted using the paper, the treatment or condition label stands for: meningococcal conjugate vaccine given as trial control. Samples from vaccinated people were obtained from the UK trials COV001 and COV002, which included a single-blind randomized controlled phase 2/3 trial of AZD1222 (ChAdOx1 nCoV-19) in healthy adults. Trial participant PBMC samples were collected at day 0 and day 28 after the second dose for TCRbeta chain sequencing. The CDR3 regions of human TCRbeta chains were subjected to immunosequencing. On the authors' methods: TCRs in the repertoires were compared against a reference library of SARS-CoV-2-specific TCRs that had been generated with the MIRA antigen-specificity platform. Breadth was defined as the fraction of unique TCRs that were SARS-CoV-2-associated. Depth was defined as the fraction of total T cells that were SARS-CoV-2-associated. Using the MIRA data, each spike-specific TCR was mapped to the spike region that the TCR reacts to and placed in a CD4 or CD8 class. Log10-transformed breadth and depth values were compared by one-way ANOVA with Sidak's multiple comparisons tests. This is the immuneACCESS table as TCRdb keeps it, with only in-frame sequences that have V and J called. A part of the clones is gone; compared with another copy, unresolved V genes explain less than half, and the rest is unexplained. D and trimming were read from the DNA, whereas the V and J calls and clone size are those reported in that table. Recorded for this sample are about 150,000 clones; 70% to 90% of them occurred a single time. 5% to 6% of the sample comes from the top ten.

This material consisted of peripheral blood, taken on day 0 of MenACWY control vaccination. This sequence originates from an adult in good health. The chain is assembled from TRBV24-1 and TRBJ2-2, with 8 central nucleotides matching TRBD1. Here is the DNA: TGTGCCACCAGAAAGACAGGGGACACCGGGGAGCTGTTTTTT. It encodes CATRKTGDTGELFF.